This T cell receptor (beta chain) was recorded in a study of blood T cell repertoires in COVID-19. Study-wide background: The United States, Italy and Spain were the sources of the acute and convalescent COVID-19 samples. PBMCs, B-cell-depleted T cells, or T cells were the source of the cDNA or gDNA that made up the material.

V lost 6 bases to trimming and J lost 2 bases, with 11 bases between them. The CDR3 loop spans 13 amino acids. Germline CDR1 and CDR2: MDHEN and SYDVKM. How the authors handled the data: How many nucleated cells were present was estimated from reference gene primer amplification. The assay was immunoSEQ multiplex PCR, and TCRdb's table has in-frame clones only and misses some. D and trimming were read from the DNA, whereas the V and J calls and clone size are those reported in that table. The table shows under 200,000 clones, with approximately 80% occurring only once. The material sequenced was peripheral blood. The clonotype was recovered from a human donor in a cohort sampled during active COVID-19. The chain links TRBV28 to TRBJ2-7; the D gene is possibly TRBD2 (6 bases). The CDR3 sequence is CASRGTETYEQYF. The CDR3 DNA is TGTGCCAGCAGGGGGACTGAAACCTACGAGCAGTACTTC.